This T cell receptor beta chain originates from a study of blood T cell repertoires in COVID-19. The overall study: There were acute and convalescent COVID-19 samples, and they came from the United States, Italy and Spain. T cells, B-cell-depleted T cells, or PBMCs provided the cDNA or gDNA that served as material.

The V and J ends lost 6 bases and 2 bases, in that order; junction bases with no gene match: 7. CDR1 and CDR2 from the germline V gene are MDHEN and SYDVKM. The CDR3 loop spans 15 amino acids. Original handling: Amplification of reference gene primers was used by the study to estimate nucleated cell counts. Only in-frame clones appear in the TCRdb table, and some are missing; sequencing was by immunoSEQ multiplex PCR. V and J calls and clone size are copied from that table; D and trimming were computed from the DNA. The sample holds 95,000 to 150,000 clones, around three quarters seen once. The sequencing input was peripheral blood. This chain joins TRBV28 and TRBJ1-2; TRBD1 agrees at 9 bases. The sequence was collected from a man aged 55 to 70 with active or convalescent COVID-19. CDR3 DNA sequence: TGTGCCAGCAGGCATACCGGGACAGGGAACTATGGCTACACCTTC. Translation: CASRHTGTGNYGYTF.